A selection of T cell receptor beta chains follows, all from one sample in a study of Graves' ophthalmopathy and Graves' hyperthyroidism. TCRdb processed the multiplex PCR reads anew with MiXCR; each CDR3 protein has one entry. The top ten clones hold less than 4.5% of a sample with about 600,000 distinct CDR3 sequences, under 45% of them seen once. What was sequenced was peripheral blood or thyroid tissue (not recorded which). These receptor sequences come from an adult man with Graves' hyperthyroidism. Each CDR3 is given with its conserved first and last residue. Fields, in order: CDR3 DNA, CDR3 protein, CDR3 length, clone size, D gene, J gene, V gene. D genes are given only for firm matches. A row's size may be missing; if present it is once, few, many or a size class.

CDR3 DNA: TGTGCCAGCAGCCAAGCCTCCGGGACAGGGAGCTGGGAGTACCAAGAGACCCAGTACTTC
CDR3 protein: CASSQASGTGSWEYQETQYF
CDR3 length: 20
clone size: many
D gene: TRBD1
J gene: TRBJ2-5
V gene: TRBV4-2

CDR3 DNA: TGTGCCAGCAGCCTCCTAGGGGGCGAAGAAAAGACCCAGTACTTC
CDR3 protein: CASSLLGGEEKTQYF
CDR3 length: 15
clone size: few
D gene: TRBD1
J gene: TRBJ2-5
V gene: TRBV27

CDR3 DNA: TGTGCCACCAGTGATTTGCATCGGGGGGTCAGGAATGAAGCTTTCTTT
CDR3 protein: CATSDLHRGVRNEAFF
CDR3 length: 16
clone size: -
D gene: -
J gene: TRBJ1-1
V gene: TRBV24-1

CDR3 DNA: TGTGCCAGCTCAGCAGCCTACGAGCAGTACTTC
CDR3 protein: CASSAAYEQYF
CDR3 length: 11
clone size: -
D gene: -
J gene: TRBJ2-7
V gene: TRBV18

CDR3 DNA: TGTGCCAGCAGCCAAGGCGGGACCCCGGTACGGGAGCAGTACTTC
CDR3 protein: CASSQGGTPVREQYF
CDR3 length: 15
clone size: few
D gene: -
J gene: TRBJ2-7
V gene: TRBV3-1

CDR3 DNA: TGTGCCACCAACCCGTCTGGGACAGGGAACACCGGGGAGCTGTTTTTT
CDR3 protein: CATNPSGTGNTGELFF
CDR3 length: 16
clone size: many
D gene: TRBD1
J gene: TRBJ2-2
V gene: TRBV24-1

CDR3 DNA: TGCGCCAGCAGCCCCGGAGGACAGGTGACCTACGAGCAGTACTTC
CDR3 protein: CASSPGGQVTYEQYF
CDR3 length: 15
clone size: many
D gene: TRBD1
J gene: TRBJ2-7
V gene: TRBV5-1

CDR3 DNA: TGTGCCAGCAGCTTATTGCAGGGTGGCTATGGCTACACCTTC
CDR3 protein: CASSLLQGGYGYTF
CDR3 length: 14
clone size: many
D gene: -
J gene: TRBJ1-2
V gene: TRBV11-2

CDR3 DNA: TGCAGCGTTGAAGCAAGGGACGGGAATGAAAAACTGTTTTTT
CDR3 protein: CSVEARDGNEKLFF
CDR3 length: 14
clone size: many
D gene: -
J gene: TRBJ1-4
V gene: TRBV29-1

CDR3 DNA: TGCAGTGCCCATTGGGGAGCTGACTCCTACGAGCAGTACTTC
CDR3 protein: CSAHWGADSYEQYF
CDR3 length: 14
clone size: -
D gene: -
J gene: TRBJ2-7
V gene: TRBV20-1

CDR3 DNA: TGTGCCAGTAGTAACACACCGGGACGGTCGTCCTACGAGCAGTACTTC
CDR3 protein: CASSNTPGRSSYEQYF
CDR3 length: 16
clone size: -
D gene: -
J gene: TRBJ2-7
V gene: TRBV19

CDR3 DNA: TGTGCCAGCAGCCACAACCGACAGGGGCGAGGCTACACCTTC
CDR3 protein: CASSHNRQGRGYTF
CDR3 length: 14
clone size: few
D gene: TRBD1
J gene: TRBJ1-2
V gene: TRBV3-1

CDR3 DNA: TGTGCCAGCAGCTTCGCTAGCGGGGGGGCATCAGCTGAGCAGTTCTTC
CDR3 protein: CASSFASGGASAEQFF
CDR3 length: 16
clone size: -
D gene: TRBD2
J gene: TRBJ2-1
V gene: TRBV5-4

CDR3 DNA: TGTGCCAGCAGCGATAGCGGGAGAGGAGATACGCAGTATTTT
CDR3 protein: CASSDSGRGDTQYF
CDR3 length: 14
clone size: -
D gene: TRBD2
J gene: TRBJ2-3
V gene: TRBV25-1

CDR3 DNA: TGTGCCAGCAGTGGACCAGGACAGGGGTGGTCGGAGACCCAGTACTTC
CDR3 protein: CASSGPGQGWSETQYF
CDR3 length: 16
clone size: -
D gene: TRBD1
J gene: TRBJ2-5
V gene: TRBV25-1

CDR3 DNA: TGTGCCAGAAGTTCCCTCCGGGACCTTAATCTGAACACTGAAGCTTTCTTT
CDR3 protein: CARSSLRDLNLNTEAFF
CDR3 length: 17
clone size: -
D gene: -
J gene: TRBJ1-1
V gene: TRBV19

CDR3 DNA: TGTGCCAGTACCAACCCGGGACACCGCAATCAGCCCCAGCATTTT
CDR3 protein: CASTNPGHRNQPQHF
CDR3 length: 15
clone size: many
D gene: -
J gene: TRBJ1-5
V gene: TRBV19

CDR3 DNA: TGTGCCAGTAGTTCACCGGGACAGACCCATCAGCCCCAGCATTTT
CDR3 protein: CASSSPGQTHQPQHF
CDR3 length: 15
clone size: -
D gene: TRBD1
J gene: TRBJ1-5
V gene: TRBV19

CDR3 DNA: TGTGCCATCCAACAGGGATCTTCCTCTGGAAACACCATATATTTT
CDR3 protein: CAIQQGSSSGNTIYF
CDR3 length: 15
clone size: few
D gene: -
J gene: TRBJ1-3
V gene: TRBV7-9

CDR3 DNA: TGTGCCACCAGTAATAGCGGGAGTATTAACAATGAGCAGTTTTTT
CDR3 protein: CATSNSGSINNEQFF
CDR3 length: 15
clone size: -
D gene: TRBD2
J gene: TRBJ2-2
V gene: TRBV24-1

CDR3 DNA: TGCGCCAGCAGCTTGGGTCGTTCCCGAGTCTCTGGAAACACCATATATTTT
CDR3 protein: CASSLGRSRVSGNTIYF
CDR3 length: 17
clone size: -
D gene: -
J gene: TRBJ1-3
V gene: TRBV5-1

CDR3 DNA: TGCAGTGCTAGAGATCTGACAGGGGGATTCACTGAAGCTTTCTTT
CDR3 protein: CSARDLTGGFTEAFF
CDR3 length: 15
clone size: -
D gene: TRBD1
J gene: TRBJ1-1
V gene: TRBV20-1

CDR3 DNA: TGTGCCAGTATGACGGACGGACAATCCTACGAGCAGTACTTC
CDR3 protein: CASMTDGQSYEQYF
CDR3 length: 14
clone size: many
D gene: -
J gene: TRBJ2-7
V gene: TRBV11-2

CDR3 DNA: TGTGCCAGCAGCCAAGATTGGAGCTACGAGCAGTACTTC
CDR3 protein: CASSQDWSYEQYF
CDR3 length: 13
clone size: -
D gene: -
J gene: TRBJ2-7
V gene: TRBV3-1

CDR3 DNA: TGCAGTGCTAGAGCCCTTACCGGGACAGCTAATGAAAAACTGTTTTTT
CDR3 protein: CSARALTGTANEKLFF
CDR3 length: 16
clone size: many
D gene: TRBD1
J gene: TRBJ1-4
V gene: TRBV20-1

CDR3 DNA: TGTGCCAGCAGCTTGACAGACAGGGACTACGAGCAGTACTTC
CDR3 protein: CASSLTDRDYEQYF
CDR3 length: 14
clone size: many
D gene: TRBD1
J gene: TRBJ2-7
V gene: TRBV11-2

CDR3 DNA: TGTGCCACCAGTGACCCGGGACGGACACAAGAGACCCAGTACTTC
CDR3 protein: CATSDPGRTQETQYF
CDR3 length: 15
clone size: few
D gene: -
J gene: TRBJ2-5
V gene: TRBV24-1

CDR3 DNA: TGTGCCAGCGACCAAGGCGGGAACACCGGGGAGCTGTTTTTT
CDR3 protein: CASDQGGNTGELFF
CDR3 length: 14
clone size: -
D gene: -
J gene: TRBJ2-2
V gene: TRBV2

CDR3 DNA: TGTGCCAGCAGCTTCGAGTACCAAGAGACCCAGTACTTC
CDR3 protein: CASSFEYQETQYF
CDR3 length: 13
clone size: many
D gene: -
J gene: TRBJ2-5
V gene: TRBV7-6

CDR3 DNA: TGCGCCAGCAGTTCCCCGGTGTCAGGTGGCAATGAGCAGTTCTTC
CDR3 protein: CASSSPVSGGNEQFF
CDR3 length: 15
clone size: -
D gene: -
J gene: TRBJ2-1
V gene: TRBV10-2

CDR3 DNA: TGTGCCAGCAGTGAGCTCGGGTACAGGGGAGCCTATGGCTACACCTTC
CDR3 protein: CASSELGYRGAYGYTF
CDR3 length: 16
clone size: -
D gene: TRBD1
J gene: TRBJ1-2
V gene: TRBV2

CDR3 DNA: TGTGCCAGCAGCCTTCAACCGACAGTCCCTGGAAACACCATATATTTT
CDR3 protein: CASSLQPTVPGNTIYF
CDR3 length: 16
clone size: -
D gene: -
J gene: TRBJ1-3
V gene: TRBV3-1